A selection of T cell receptor beta chains follows, all from one sample in a study of metastatic and nonmetastatic thyroid tumors. MiXCR reprocessed the PCR reads for TCRdb. This sample carries over 45,000 clones, less than 25% of them seen once, and the ten largest clones take 3.5% to 4%. Material: blood. The receptors come from a male donor with papillary thyroid cancer or a benign thyroid nodule (not recorded which). Some clones in this sample may be carry-over from other donors' samples. CDR3s include the opening cysteine and the closing phenylalanine or tryptophan. A D gene is named only where the DNA matches it firmly. Clone sizes are given selectively: once, few, many, or a class where the clone is expanded.

j_call	d_call	clone_size	v_call	cdr3_aa	cdr3_nt
TRBJ2-5	.	.	TRBV6-1	CASSVQWFVETQYF	TGTGCCAGCAGTGTTCAGTGGTTCGTAGAGACCCAGTACTTC
TRBJ1-1	.	many	TRBV2	CASSGEWNTEAFF	TGTGCCAGCAGTGGGGAGTGGAACACTGAAGCTTTCTTT
TRBJ2-7	.	many	TRBV29-1	CSVRAASYEQYF	TGCAGCGTTCGAGCGGCGTCCTACGAGCAGTACTTC
TRBJ1-5	.	many	TRBV11-1	CASSSDDGLGNQPQHF	TGTGCCAGCAGCTCAGATGACGGGTTGGGCAATCAGCCCCAGCATTTT
TRBJ1-5	.	many	TRBV6-1	CASSGDNQPQHF	TGTGCCAGCAGTGGGGACAATCAGCCCCAGCATTTT
TRBJ2-1	TRBD2	.	TRBV2	CASRGLAGDEQFF	TGTGCAAGCCGGGGACTAGCGGGTGATGAGCAGTTCTTC
TRBJ2-5	TRBD1	many	TRBV5-1	CASSLAPQAGGETQYF	TGCGCCAGCAGCTTGGCGCCTCAGGCAGGGGGAGAGACCCAGTACTTC
TRBJ1-6	.	many	TRBV5-6	CASSAGHSSYNSPLHF	TGTGCCAGCAGTGCGGGCCACAGCTCCTATAATTCACCCCTCCACTTT
TRBJ2-1	TRBD2	.	TRBV6-1	CVISQSGLAGRMYEQFF	TGTGTCATCAGCCAATCCGGACTAGCGGGACGTATGTATGAGCAGTTCTTC
TRBJ2-3	TRBD1	.	TRBV20-1	CSAYDRVRFSTDTQYF	TGCAGTGCTTACGACAGGGTCAGGTTTAGCACAGATACGCAGTATTTT
TRBJ2-1	TRBD2	.	TRBV11-2	CASSLAGGSEQFF	TGTGCCAGCAGCTTAGCGGGGGGTAGTGAGCAGTTCTTC
TRBJ2-7	TRBD2	.	TRBV9	CASSPRLAGGSREQYF	TGTGCCAGCAGCCCCCGACTAGCGGGAGGGTCCCGCGAGCAGTACTTC
TRBJ2-7	.	many	TRBV20-1	CSANFRQKSSYEQYF	TGCAGTGCAAATTTCAGACAGAAAAGCTCCTACGAGCAGTACTTC
TRBJ1-1	.	.	TRBV28	CASSGSSSGRTEAFF	TGTGCCAGCAGTGGGAGCAGTTCTGGCCGCACTGAAGCTTTCTTT
TRBJ2-5	TRBD2	many	TRBV7-2	CASSWSGGPSETQYF	TGTGCCAGCAGCTGGTCGGGGGGGCCATCGGAGACCCAGTACTTC
TRBJ1-5	TRBD1	many	TRBV2	CASRRGTGAQPQHF	TGTGCCAGCAGGCGCGGGACAGGGGCTCAGCCCCAGCATTTT
TRBJ2-3	TRBD1	many	TRBV15	CATRGDRGVTDTQYF	TGTGCCACCAGGGGGGACAGGGGTGTTACAGATACGCAGTATTTT
TRBJ2-5	.	.	TRBV11-2	CASSSAAGGQETQYF	TGTGCCAGCAGCTCCGCCGCTGGGGGTCAAGAGACCCAGTACTTC